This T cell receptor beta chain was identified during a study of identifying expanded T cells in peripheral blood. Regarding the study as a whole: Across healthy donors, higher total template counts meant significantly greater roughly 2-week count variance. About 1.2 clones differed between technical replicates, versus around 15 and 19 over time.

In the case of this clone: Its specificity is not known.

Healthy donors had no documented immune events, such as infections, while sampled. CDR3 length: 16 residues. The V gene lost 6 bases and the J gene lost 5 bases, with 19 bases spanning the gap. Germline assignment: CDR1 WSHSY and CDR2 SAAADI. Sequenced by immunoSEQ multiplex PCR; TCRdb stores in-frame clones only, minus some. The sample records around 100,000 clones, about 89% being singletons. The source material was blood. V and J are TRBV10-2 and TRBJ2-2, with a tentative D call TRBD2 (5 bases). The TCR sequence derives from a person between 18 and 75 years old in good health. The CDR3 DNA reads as TGCGCCAGCAGCCAAGATGACCAGCGGCTTACCGGGGAGCTGTTTTTT. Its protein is CASSQDDQRLTGELFF.